This T cell receptor (beta chain) was recorded in a study of cytomegalovirus exposure and HLA in healthy donors. Study results and limitations: Among the sequence variants, a highly shared cluster was likely an artifact of sequencing. Apart from CMV serostatus, no immune exposure information was available. Earlier findings revealed that most TCR beta V segments proved productive either about 90% or about 30% of the time.

The primer mix had 60 Vbeta and 13 Jbeta primers. Sequencing was performed with immunoSEQ multiplex PCR; in TCRdb, only in-frame clones are kept and a portion is missing. The sample has more than 200,000 clones, around 83% seen once. As to this clone: Its antigen is not known.

Trimming took off 3 bases at V and 2 bases at J, with 13 bases between the two ends. CDR1 is WSHSY and CDR2 is SAAADI in the germline V gene. This CDR3 is built from 15 residues. This TCR came from a girl aged 5 to 17 in good health and CMV-seronegative. Sequenced sample: PBMCs. The rearrangement links TRBV10-2 to TRBJ1-2, with D maybe TRBD1 (5 bases). CDR3 DNA sequence: TGCGCCAGCAGTGATTTGGGGGGACTAAACTATGGCTACACCTTC. Its protein is CASSDLGGLNYGYTF.